What follows describes a single TCR beta chain. Assay used: immunoSEQ multiplex PCR; TCRdb lists only in-frame clones, some missing. The sample includes a few hundred thousand clones, approximately 85% of them seen just once. The data derive from a study of blood T cell repertoires in COVID-19. The overall study: The analysed material was cDNA or gDNA that came from T cells, B-cell-depleted T cells, or PBMCs.

The sample comprised peripheral blood. The clonotype was recovered from a woman in her seventies with acute or convalescent COVID-19.

CDR3 sequence: CAIAGGTGAPRMYEQYF. In DNA, the CDR3 is TGTGCCATCGCCGGGGGTACAGGTGCACCGCGGATGTACGAGCAGTACTTC. J is TRBJ2-7 and V is TRBV10-3; D is perhaps TRBD2 (6 bases). The V and J ends lost 8 bases and 4 bases respectively, with 27 bases between them. This CDR3 has 17 amino acids. CDR1 is ENHRY and CDR2 is SYGVKD in the germline V gene.